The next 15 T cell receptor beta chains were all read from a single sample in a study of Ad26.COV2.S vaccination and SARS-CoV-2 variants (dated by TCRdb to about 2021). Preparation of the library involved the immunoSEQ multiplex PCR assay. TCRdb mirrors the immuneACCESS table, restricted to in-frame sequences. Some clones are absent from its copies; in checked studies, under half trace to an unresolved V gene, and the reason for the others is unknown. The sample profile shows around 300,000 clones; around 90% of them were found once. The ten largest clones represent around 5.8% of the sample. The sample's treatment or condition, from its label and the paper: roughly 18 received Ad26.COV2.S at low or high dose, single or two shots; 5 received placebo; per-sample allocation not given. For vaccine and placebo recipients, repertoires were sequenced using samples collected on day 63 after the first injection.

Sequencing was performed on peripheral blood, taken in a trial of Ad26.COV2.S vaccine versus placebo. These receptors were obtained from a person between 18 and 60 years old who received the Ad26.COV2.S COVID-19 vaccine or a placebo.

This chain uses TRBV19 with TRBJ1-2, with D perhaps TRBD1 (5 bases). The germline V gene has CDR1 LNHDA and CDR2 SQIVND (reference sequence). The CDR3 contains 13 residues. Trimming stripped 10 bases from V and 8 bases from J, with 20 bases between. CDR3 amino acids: CATELLLGTGYTF. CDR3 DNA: TGTGCCACCGAACTTCTTTTGGGGACGGGCTACACCTTC.

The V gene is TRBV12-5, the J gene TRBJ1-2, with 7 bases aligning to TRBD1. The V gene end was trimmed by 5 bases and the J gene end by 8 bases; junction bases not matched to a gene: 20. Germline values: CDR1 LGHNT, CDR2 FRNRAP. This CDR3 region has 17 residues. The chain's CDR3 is CASGIAPGQVPLGGYTF. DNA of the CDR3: TGTGCTAGTGGTATCGCGCCAGGACAGGTTCCCTTAGGGGGCTACACCTTC.

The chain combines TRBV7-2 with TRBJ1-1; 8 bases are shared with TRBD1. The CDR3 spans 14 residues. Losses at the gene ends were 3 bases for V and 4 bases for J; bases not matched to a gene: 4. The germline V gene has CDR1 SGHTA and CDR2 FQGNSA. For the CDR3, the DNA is TGTGCCAGCAGCTTCAGGGGGCAGGTCACTGAAGCTTTCTTT. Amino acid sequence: CASSFRGQVTEAFF. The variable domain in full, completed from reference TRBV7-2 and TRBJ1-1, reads GAGVSQSPSNKVTEKGKDVELRCDPISGHTALYWYRQSLGQGLEFLIYFQGNSAPDKSGLPSDRFSAERTGGSVSTLTIQRTQQEDSAVYLCASSFRGQVTEAFFGQGTRLTVV.

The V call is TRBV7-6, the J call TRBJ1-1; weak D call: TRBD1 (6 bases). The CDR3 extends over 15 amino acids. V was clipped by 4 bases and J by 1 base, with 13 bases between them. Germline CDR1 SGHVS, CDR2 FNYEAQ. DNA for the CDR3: TGTGCCAGCAGCTATAACCCAGGGGCGAACACTGAAGCTTTCTTT. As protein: CASSYNPGANTEAFF. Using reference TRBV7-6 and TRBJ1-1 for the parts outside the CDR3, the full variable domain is GAGVSQSPRYKVTKRGQDVALRCDPISGHVSLYWYRQALGQGPEFLTYFNYEAQQDKSGLPNDRFSAERPEGSISTLTIQRTEQRDSAMYRCASSYNPGANTEAFFGQGTRLTVV.

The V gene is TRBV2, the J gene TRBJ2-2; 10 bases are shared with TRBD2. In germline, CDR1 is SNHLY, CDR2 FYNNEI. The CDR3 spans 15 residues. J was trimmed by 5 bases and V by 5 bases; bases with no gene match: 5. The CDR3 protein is CASSLAGGGTGELFF. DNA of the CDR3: TGTGCCAGCAGTTTAGCGGGAGGAGGTACCGGGGAGCTGTTTTTT. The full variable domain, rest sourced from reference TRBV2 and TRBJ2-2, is EPEVTQTPSHQVTQMGQEVILRCVPISNHLYFYWYRQILGQKVEFLVSFYNNEISEKSEIFDDQFSVERPDGSNFTLKIRSTKLEDSAMYFCASSLAGGGTGELFFGEGSRLTVL.

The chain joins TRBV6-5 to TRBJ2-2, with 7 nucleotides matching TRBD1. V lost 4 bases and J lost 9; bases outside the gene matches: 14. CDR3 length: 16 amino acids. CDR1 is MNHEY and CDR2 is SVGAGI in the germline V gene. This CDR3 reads CASSFKPGQIIRELFF. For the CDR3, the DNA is TGTGCCAGCAGTTTCAAGCCGGGACAGATCATCCGGGAGCTGTTTTTT.

In nucleotides, the CDR3 is TGTGCCAGCAGCCTACGGGGGGGATCTTGGGCCAAAAACATTCAGTACTTC. The encoded protein is CASSLRGGSWAKNIQYF. This rearrangement joins TRBV13 to TRBJ2-4; 8 nucleotides match TRBD2. The CDR3 contains 17 residues. Germline assignment: CDR1 PRHDT and CDR2 FYEKMQ (reference sequence). The junction had 10 bases not matched to a gene; V was cut back by 5 bases and J by 1 base.

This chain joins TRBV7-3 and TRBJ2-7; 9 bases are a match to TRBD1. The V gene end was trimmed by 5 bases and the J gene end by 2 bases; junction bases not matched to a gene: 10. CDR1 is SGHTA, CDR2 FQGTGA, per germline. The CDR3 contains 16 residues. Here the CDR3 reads CASSPTGQGPAYEQYF. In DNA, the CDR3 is TGTGCCAGCAGCCCCACTGGACAGGGGCCCGCCTACGAGCAGTACTTC.

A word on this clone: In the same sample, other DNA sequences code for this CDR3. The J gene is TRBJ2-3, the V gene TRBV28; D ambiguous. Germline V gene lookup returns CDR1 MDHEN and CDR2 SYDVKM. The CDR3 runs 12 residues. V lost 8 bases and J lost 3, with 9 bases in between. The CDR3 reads CASSTSTDTQYF. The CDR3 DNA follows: TGTGCCAGCTCTACCTCAACAGATACGCAGTATTTT.

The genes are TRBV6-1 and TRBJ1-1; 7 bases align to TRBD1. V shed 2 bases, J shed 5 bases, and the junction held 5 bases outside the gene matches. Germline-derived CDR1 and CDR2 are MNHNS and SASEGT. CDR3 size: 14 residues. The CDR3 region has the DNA TGTGCCAGCAGTGAAAGGTCAGGGGGTACTGAAGCTTTCTTT. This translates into CASSERSGGTEAFF.

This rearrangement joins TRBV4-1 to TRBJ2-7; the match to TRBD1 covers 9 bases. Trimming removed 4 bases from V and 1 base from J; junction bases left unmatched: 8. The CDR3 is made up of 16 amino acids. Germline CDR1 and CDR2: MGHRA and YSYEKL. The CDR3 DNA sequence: TGCGCCAGCAGCCGGTTGGGACAGGGAGTTTCCTACGAGCAGTACTTC. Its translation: CASSRLGQGVSYEQYF.

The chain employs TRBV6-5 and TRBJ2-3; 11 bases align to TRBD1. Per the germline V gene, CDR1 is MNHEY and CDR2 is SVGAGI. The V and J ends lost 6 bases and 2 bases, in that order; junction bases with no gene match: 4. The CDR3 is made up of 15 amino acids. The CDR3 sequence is CASRDGQGATDTQYF. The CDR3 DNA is TGTGCCAGCAGGGACGGACAGGGGGCCACAGATACGCAGTATTTT.

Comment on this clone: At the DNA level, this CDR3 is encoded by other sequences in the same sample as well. CDR3 amino acids: CASSYGDLTGELFF. In nucleotides, the CDR3 is TGTGCCAGCAGTTACGGGGACCTCACCGGGGAGCTGTTTTTT. This sequence joins TRBV6-2 or TRBV6-3 and TRBJ2-2; either TRBD1 or TRBD2 may fit D (5 bases each). The CDR3 spans 14 residues. V gave up 2 bases and J gave up 4 bases, with 8 bases separating them. Germline V gene lookup returns CDR1 MNHEY and CDR2 SVGEGT.

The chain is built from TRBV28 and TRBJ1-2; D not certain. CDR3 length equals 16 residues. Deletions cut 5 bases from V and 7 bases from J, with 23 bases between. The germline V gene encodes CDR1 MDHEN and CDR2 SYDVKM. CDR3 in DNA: TGTGCCAGCAGTCTACCACTAACCCAGATTCCGGCTGGCTACACCTTC. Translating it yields CASSLPLTQIPAGYTF.

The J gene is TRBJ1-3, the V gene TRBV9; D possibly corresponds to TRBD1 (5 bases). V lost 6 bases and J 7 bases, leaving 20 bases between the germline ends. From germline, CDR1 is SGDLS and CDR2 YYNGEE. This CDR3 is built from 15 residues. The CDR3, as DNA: TGTGCCAGCACCCCAGCCCCCCAGGGCTCGAACACCATATATTTT. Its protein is CASTPAPQGSNTIYF.